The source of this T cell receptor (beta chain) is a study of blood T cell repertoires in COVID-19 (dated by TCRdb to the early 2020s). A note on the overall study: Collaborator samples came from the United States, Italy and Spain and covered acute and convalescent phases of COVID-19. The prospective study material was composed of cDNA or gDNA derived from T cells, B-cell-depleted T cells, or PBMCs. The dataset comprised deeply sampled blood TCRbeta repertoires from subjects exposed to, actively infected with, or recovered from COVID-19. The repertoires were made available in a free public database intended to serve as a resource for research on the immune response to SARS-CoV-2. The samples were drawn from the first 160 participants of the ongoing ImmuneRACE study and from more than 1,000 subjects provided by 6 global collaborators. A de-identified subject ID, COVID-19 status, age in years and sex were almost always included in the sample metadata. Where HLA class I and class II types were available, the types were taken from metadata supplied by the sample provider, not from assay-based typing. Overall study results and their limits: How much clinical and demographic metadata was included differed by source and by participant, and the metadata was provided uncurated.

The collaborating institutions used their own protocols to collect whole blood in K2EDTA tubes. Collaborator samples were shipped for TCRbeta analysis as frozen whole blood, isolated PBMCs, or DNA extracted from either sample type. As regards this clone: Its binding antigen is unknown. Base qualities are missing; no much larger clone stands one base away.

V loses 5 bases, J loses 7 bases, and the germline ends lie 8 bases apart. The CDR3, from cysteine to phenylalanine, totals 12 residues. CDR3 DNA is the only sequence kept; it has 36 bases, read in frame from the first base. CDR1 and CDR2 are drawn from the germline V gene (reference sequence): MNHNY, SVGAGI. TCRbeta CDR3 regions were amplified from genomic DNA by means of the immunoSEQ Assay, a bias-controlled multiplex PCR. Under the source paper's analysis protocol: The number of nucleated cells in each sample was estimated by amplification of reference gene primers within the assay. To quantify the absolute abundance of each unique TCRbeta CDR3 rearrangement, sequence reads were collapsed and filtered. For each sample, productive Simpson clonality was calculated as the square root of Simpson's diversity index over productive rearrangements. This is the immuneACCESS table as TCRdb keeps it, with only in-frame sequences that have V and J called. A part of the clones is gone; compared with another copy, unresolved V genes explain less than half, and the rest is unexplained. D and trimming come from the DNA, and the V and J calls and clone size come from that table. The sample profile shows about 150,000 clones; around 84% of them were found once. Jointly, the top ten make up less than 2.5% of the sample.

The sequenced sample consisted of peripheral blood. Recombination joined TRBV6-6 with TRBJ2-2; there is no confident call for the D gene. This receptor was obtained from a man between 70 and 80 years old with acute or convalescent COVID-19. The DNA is TGTGCCAGCAGTGACACCAACGGGGAGCTGTTTTTT. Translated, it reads CASSDTNGELFF.